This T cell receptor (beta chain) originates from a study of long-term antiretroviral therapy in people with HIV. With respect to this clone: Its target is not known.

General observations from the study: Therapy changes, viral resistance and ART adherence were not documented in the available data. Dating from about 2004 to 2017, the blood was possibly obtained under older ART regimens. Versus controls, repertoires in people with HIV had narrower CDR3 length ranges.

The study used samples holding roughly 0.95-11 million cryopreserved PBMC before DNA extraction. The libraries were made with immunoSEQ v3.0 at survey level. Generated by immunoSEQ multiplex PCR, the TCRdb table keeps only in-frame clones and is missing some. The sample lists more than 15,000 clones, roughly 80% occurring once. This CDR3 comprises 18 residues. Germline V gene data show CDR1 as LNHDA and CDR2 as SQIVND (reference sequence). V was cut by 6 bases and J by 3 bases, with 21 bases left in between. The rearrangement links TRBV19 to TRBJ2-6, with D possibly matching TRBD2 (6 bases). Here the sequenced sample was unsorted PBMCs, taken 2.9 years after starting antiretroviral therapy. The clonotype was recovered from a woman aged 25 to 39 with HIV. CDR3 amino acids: CASRKTRGGESGANVLTF. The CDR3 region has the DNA TGTGCCAGTAGGAAGACCCGGGGCGGGGAGAGTGGGGCCAACGTCCTGACTTTC.